Sequencing of this T cell receptor beta chain was carried out in a study of blood T cell repertoires in COVID-19. About the research overall: Some COVID-19 samples were acute and others convalescent; all came from the United States, Italy and Spain. Sample material is recorded as cDNA or gDNA derived from T cells, B-cell-depleted T cells, or PBMCs.

As processed by the authors: Amplified reference gene primers provided the basis for estimating nucleated cell counts. Data came from immunoSEQ multiplex PCR; TCRdb stores just in-frame clones and leaves some out. V and J calls and clone size follow that table, whereas D and trimming were derived from the DNA. Of approximately 210,000 clones in the sample, 70% to 90% were seen once. This CDR3 is built from 17 residues. Germline V gene data show CDR1 as SGDLS and CDR2 as YYNGEE. V was clipped by 0 bases and J by 3 bases; unmatched bases: 4. The chain links TRBV9 to TRBJ2-1; 12 bases align to TRBD2. The sample comprised peripheral blood. The sequence was collected from a woman in her 70s with acute or convalescent COVID-19. The DNA of the CDR3 is TGTGCCAGCAGCGTAGCTAGCGGGGGGGTTTACTACAATGAGCAGTTCTTC. This encodes CASSVASGGVYYNEQFF.